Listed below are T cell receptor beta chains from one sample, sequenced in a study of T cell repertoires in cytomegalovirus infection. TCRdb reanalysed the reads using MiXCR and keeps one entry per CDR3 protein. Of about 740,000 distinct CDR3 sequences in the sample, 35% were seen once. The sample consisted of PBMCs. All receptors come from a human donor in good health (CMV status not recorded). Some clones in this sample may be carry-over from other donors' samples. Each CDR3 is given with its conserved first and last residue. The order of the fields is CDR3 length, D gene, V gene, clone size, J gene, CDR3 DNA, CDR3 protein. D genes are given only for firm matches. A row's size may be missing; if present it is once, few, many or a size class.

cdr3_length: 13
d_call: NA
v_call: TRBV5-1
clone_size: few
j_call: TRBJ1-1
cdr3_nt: TGCGCCAGCAGTCCCCTGAGTGTCACTGAAGCTTTCTTT
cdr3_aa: CASSPLSVTEAFF

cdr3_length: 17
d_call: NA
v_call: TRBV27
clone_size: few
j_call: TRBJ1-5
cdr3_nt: TGTGCCAGCACTCCGTCGGGGGGGCAGGTTATTGGTCAGCCCCAGCATTTT
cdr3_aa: CASTPSGGQVIGQPQHF

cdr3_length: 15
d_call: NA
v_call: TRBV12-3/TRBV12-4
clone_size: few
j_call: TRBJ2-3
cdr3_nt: TGTGCCAGCAGTTTCGGGGACGGGAGCACAGATACGCAGTATTTT
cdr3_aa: CASSFGDGSTDTQYF

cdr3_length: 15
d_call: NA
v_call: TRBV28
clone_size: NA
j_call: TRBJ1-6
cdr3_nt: TGTGCCAGCAGCCGGGCACGGGGGTGGGGTTCACCCCTCCACTTT
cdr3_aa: CASSRARGWGSPLHF

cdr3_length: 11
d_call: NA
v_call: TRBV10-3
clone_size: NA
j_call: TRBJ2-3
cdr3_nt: TGTGCCATCAGGGTGGCAGATACGCAGTATTTT
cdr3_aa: CAIRVADTQYF

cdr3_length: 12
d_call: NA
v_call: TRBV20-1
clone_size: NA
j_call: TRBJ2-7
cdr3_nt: TGCAGTGCTAGAGATTTTCGCTACGAGCAGTACTTC
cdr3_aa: CSARDFRYEQYF

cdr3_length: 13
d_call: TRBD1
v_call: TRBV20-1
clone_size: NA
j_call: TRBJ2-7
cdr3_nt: TGCAGTGCTAGGTGGACAGGGGGATACGAGCAGTACTTC
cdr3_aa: CSARWTGGYEQYF

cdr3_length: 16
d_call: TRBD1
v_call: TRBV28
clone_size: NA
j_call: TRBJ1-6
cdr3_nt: TGTGCCAGCAGAAAAATGGGACAGGGAGTACTTTCACCCCTCCACTTT
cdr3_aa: CASRKMGQGVLSPLHF

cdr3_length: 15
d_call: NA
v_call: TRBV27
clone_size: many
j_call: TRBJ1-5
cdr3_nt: TGTGCCAGCAGCTTACGGGGGGCCAGCAATCAGCCCCAGCATTTT
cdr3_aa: CASSLRGASNQPQHF

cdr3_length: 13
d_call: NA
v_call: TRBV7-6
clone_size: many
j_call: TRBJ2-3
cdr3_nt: TGTGCCAGCAGCTTCGCTATGGGGGATACGCAGTATTTT
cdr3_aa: CASSFAMGDTQYF

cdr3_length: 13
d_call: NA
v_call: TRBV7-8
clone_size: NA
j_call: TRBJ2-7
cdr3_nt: TGTGCCAGCAGCTGGGACGGGAACTACGAGCAGTACTTC
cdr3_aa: CASSWDGNYEQYF

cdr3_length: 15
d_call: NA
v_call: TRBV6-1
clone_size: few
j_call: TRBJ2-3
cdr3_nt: TGTGCCAGCAGTCTGGACGTGGGGCTTGCAGATACGCAGTATTTT
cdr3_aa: CASSLDVGLADTQYF